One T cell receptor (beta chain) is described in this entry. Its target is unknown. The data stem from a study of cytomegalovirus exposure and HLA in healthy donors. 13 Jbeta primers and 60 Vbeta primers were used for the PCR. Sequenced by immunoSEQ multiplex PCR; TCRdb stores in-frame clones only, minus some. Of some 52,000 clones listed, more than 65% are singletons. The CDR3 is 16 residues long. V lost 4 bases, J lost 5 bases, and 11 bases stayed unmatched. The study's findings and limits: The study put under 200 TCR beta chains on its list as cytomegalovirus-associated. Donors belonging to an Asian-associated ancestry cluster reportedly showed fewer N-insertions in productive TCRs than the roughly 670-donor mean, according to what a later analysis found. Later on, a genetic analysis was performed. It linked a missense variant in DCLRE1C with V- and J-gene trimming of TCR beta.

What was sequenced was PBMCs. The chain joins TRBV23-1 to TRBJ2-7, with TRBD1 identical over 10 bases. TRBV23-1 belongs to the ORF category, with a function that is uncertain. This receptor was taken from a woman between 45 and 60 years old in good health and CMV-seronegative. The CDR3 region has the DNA TGCGCCAGCAGTCCCGGCCGGGACAGGGGATCCGACGAGCAGTACTTC. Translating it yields CASSPGRDRGSDEQYF.